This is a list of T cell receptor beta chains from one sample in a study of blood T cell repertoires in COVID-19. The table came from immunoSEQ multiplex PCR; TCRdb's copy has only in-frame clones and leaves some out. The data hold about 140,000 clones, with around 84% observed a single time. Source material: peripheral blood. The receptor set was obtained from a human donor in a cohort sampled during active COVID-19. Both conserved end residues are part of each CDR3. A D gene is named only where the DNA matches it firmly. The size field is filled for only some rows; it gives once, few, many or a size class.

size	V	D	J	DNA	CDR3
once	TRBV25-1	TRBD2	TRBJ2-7	TGTGCCAGCAGTGATTCGGGAGGAAGGTACGAGCAGTACTTC	CASSDSGGRYEQYF
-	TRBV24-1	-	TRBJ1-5	TGTGCCACCAGTGATTCAGGGGTCAATCAGCCCCAGCATTTT	CATSDSGVNQPQHF
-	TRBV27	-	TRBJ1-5	TGTGCCAGCAGTTTAGGTGCGTCGGGACAAGTCAATCAGCCCCAGCATTTT	CASSLGASGQVNQPQHF
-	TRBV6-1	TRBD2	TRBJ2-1	TGTGCCGCCTACTCCGGGACTAGCCAGAACAATGAGCAGTTCTTC	CAAYSGTSQNNEQFF
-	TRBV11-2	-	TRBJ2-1	TGTGCCAGCAGGCAGACAGTATCCTACAATGAGCAGTTCTTC	CASRQTVSYNEQFF
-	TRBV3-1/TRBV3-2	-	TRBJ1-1	TGTGCCAGCAGCCCCACAATGAACACTGAAGCTTTCTTT	CASSPTMNTEAFF
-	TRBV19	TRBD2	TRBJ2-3	TGTGCCAGTAGTACCCGGGGTAGCGGGGGCCGAAGCACAGATACGCAGTATTTT	CASSTRGSGGRSTDTQYF
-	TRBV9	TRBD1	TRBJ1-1	TGTGCCAGCAGCGTAGACTTGACAGGGGGCCACACTGAAGCTTTCTTT	CASSVDLTGGHTEAFF
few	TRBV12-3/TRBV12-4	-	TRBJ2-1	TGTGCCAGCAGTCTCACTAGCTTGGGTGAGCAGTTCTTC	CASSLTSLGEQFF
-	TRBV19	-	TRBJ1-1	TGTGCCAGTAGTATTATTTACAGGCCTCGGGAGGAAGCTTTCTTT	CASSIIYRPREEAFF
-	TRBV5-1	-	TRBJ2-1	TGCGCCAGCTCCGCCTCCTCGGAGAGTGAGCAGTTCTTC	CASSASSESEQFF
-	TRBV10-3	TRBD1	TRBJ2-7	TGTGCCATCAGTGAGGGACAGGCCAACTACGAGCAGTACTTC	CAISEGQANYEQYF
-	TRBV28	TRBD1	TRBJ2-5	TGTGCCAGCAGTTCCCGGACAGGGCTGAAGACCCAGTACTTC	CASSSRTGLKTQYF
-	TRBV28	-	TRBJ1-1	TGTGCCAGCATCGAGGCCGCGAACACTGAAGCTTTCTTT	CASIEAANTEAFF
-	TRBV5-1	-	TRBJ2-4	TGCGCCAGCAGCTTGGTGCAGGGAGGCAAAAACATTCAGTACTTC	CASSLVQGGKNIQYF
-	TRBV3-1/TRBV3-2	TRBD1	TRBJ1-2	TGTGCCAGCGGGGGACAGTCCTTCTATGGCTACACCTTC	CASGGQSFYGYTF
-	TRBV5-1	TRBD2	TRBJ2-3	TGCGCCAGCAGAGGTAGCGGGAGCACAGATACGCAGTATTTT	CASRGSGSTDTQYF
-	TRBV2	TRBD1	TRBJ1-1	TGTGCCATCAAATGGGACAGTACGAACACTGAAGCTTTCTTT	CAIKWDSTNTEAFF
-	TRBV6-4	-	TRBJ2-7	TGTGCCAGCAGTGCTCCGCGGGAGCAGTACTTC	CASSAPREQYF
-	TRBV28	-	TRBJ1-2	TGTGCCAGCAGGACTGCGACCGGGACTAACTATGGCTACACCTTC	CASRTATGTNYGYTF
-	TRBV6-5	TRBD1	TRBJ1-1	TGTGCCTGCTACAGGGGAATGAACACTGAAGCTTTCTTT	CACYRGMNTEAFF
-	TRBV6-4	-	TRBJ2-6	TGTGCCAGCAGTCCCAAGGGAGACTCTGGGGCCAACGTCCTGACTTTC	CASSPKGDSGANVLTF
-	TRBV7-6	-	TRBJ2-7	TGTGCCAGCAGCTCCCGGGGAGGTCCTTACGAGCAGTACTTC	CASSSRGGPYEQYF
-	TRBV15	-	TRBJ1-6	TGTGCCACCAGCTCCGGGACACATTCACCCCTCCACTTT	CATSSGTHSPLHF
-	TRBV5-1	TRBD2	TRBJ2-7	TGCGCCAGCAGCTTTGGTAGCGGGAGGTACGAGCAGTACTTC	CASSFGSGRYEQYF
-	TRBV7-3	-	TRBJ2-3	TGTGCCAGCGGCGGGGACAGCACAGATACGCAGTATTTT	CASGGDSTDTQYF
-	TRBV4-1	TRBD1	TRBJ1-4	TGCGCCAGCAGCCAAGGACAGGGGAGGGGAACTAATGAAAAACTGTTTTTT	CASSQGQGRGTNEKLFF
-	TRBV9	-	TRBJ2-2	TGTGCCAGCAGCCTGAACACCGGGGAGCTGTTTTTT	CASSLNTGELFF
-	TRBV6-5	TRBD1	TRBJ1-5	TGTGCCAGCAGTTACTCGGGACAGGGAAGTCAGCCCCAGCATTTT	CASSYSGQGSQPQHF
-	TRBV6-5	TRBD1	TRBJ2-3	TGTGCCAGCAGTCGACAGGGGGATACGCAGTATTTT	CASSRQGDTQYF
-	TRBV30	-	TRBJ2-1	TGTGCCTGGAGTGTTCAGCGGGACAATGAGCAGTTCTTC	CAWSVQRDNEQFF
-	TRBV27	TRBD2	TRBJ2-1	TGTGCCAGCCTGGAACTAGCGGGAAGTCTTAGGGAGCAGTTCTTC	CASLELAGSLREQFF
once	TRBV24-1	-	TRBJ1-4	TGTGCCACCAGTCCGGAAAAACTGTTTTTT	CATSPEKLFF
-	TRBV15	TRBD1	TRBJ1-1	TGTGCCACCAGCAGGCCCGGGACAGGGTCCATGAACACTGAAGCTTTCTTT	CATSRPGTGSMNTEAFF
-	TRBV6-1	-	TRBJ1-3	TGTGCCAGCAGTGAAGACAGTAATGGAAACACCATATATTTT	CASSEDSNGNTIYF
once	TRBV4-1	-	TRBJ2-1	TGCGCCAGCAGCCAAGAGATGAGGTCTAACAATGAGCAGTTCTTC	CASSQEMRSNNEQFF